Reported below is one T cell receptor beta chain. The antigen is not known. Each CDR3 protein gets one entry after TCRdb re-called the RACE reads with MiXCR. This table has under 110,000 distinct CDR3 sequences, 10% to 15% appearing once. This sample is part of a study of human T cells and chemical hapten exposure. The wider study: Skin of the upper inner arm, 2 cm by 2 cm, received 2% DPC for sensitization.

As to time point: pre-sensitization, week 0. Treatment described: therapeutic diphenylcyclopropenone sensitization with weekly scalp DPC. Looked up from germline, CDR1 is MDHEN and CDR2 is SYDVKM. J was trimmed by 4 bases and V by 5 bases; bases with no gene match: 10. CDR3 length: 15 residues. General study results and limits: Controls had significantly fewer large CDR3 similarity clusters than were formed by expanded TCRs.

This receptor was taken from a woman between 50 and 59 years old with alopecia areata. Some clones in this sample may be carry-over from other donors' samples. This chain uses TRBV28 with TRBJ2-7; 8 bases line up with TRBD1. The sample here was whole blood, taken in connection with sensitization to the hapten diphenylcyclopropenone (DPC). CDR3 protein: CASSPGGRPGYEQYF. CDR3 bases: TGTGCCAGCAGTCCAGGGGGCCGACCCGGGTACGAGCAGTACTTC.